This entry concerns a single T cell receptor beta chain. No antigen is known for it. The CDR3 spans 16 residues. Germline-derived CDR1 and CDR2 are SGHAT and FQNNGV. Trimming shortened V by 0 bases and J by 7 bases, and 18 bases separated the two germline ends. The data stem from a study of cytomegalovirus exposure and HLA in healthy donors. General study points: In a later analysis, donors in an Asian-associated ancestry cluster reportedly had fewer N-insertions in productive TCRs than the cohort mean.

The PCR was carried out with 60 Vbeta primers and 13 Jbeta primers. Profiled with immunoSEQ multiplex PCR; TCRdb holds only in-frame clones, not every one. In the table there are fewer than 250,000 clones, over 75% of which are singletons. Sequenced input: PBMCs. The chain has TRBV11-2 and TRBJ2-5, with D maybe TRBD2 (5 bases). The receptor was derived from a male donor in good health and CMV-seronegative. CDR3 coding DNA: TGTGCCAGCAGCTTAGAAGGCGGGCTTTCTAAGGGGACCCAGTACTTC. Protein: CASSLEGGLSKGTQYF.